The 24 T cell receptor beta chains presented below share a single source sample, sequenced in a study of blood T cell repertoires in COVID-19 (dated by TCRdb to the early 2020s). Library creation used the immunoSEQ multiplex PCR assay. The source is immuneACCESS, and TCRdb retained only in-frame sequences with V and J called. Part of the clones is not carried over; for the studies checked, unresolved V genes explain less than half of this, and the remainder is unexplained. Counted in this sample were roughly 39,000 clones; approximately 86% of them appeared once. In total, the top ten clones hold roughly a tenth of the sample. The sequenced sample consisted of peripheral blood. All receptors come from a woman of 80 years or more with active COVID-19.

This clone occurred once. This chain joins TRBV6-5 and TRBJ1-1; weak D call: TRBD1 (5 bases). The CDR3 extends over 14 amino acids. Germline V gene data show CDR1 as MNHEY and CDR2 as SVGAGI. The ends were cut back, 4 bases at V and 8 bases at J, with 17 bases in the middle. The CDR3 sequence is CASSSPRGSPEAFF. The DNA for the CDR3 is TGTGCCAGCAGTTCCCCCCGGGGGTCACCCGAAGCTTTCTTT.

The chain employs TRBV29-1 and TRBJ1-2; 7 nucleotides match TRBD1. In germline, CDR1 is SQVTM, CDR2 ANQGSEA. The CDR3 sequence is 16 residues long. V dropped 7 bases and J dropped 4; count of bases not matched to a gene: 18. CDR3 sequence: CSAPGTDQNTFYGYTF. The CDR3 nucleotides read TGCAGCGCCCCCGGGACAGACCAAAACACGTTCTATGGCTACACCTTC.

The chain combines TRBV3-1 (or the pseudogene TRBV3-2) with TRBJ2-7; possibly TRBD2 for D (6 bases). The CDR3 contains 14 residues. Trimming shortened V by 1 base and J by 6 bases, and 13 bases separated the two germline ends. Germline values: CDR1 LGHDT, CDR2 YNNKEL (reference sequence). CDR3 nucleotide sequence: TGTGCCAGCAGCCAAGGGTCCACTAGCCCCGAGCAGTACTTC. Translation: CASSQGSTSPEQYF.

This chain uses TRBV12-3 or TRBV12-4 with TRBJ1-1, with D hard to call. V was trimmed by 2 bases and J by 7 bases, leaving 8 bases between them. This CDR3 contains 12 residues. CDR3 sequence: CASSLLGVEAFF. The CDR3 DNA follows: TGTGCCAGCAGTTTATTGGGAGTTGAAGCTTTCTTT.

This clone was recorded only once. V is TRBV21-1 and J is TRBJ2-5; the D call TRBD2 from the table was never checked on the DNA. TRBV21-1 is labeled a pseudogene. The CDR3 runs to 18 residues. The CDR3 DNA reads TGTGCCAGCAGCAAAGAACCTAGCGGGGGAATAAGAGTAGAGACCCAGTACTTC. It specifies CASSKEPSGGIRVETQYF.

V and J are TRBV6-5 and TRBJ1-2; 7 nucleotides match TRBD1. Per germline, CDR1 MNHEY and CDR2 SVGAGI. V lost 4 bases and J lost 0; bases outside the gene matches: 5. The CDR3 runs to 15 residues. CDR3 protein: CASSSETGTNYGYTF. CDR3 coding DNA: TGTGCCAGCAGTTCGGAGACAGGGACTAACTATGGCTACACCTTC.

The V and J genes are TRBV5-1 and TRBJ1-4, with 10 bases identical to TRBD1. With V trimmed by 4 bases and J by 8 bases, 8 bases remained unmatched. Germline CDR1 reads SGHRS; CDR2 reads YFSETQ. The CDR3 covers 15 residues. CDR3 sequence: CASSAGTGEIEKLFF. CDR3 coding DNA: TGCGCCAGCAGCGCCGGGACAGGGGAAATCGAAAAACTGTTTTTT.

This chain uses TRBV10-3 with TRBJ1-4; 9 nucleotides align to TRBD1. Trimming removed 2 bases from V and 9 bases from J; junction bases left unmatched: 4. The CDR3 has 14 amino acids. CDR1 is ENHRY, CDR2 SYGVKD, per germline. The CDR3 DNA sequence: TGTGCCATCAGTGAGGGGACAGGGAATCAAAAACTGTTTTTT. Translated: CAISEGTGNQKLFF.

CDR3 bases: TGTGCCAGCAGTTACGGGGGGACGGGCAATGAGCAGTTCTTC. It yields the protein CASSYGGTGNEQFF. The genes are TRBV6-5 and TRBJ2-1, with D tentatively TRBD2 (6 bases). The CDR3 runs 14 residues. CDR1 is MNHEY, CDR2 SVGAGI, per germline. The V gene lost 2 bases and the J gene lost 6 bases, with 11 bases spanning the gap.

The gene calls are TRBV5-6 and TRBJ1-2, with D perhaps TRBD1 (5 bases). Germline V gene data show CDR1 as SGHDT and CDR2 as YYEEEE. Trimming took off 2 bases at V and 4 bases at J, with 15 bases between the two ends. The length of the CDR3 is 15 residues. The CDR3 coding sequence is TGTGCCAGCAGCTTTACCAGGGCTGCAGGCTATGGCTACACCTTC. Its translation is CASSFTRAAGYGYTF.

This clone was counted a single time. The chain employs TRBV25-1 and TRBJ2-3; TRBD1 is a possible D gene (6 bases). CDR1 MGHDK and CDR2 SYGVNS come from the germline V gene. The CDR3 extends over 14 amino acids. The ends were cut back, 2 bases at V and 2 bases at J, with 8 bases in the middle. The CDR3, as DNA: TGTGCCAGCAGTGAACACAGGGTCACAGATACGCAGTATTTT. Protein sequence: CASSEHRVTDTQYF.

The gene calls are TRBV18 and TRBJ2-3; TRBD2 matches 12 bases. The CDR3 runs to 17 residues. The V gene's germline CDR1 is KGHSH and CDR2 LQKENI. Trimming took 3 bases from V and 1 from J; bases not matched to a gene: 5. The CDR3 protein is CASSPMLAGGGTDTQYF. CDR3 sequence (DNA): TGTGCCAGCTCACCGATGCTAGCGGGGGGGGGCACAGATACGCAGTATTTT.

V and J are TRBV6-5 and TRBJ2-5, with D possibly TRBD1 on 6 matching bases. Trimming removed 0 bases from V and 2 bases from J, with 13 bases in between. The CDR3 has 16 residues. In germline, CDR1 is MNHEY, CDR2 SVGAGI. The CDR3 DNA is TGTGCCAGCAGTTACTCCAGAGGGGGTGGACAAGAGACCCAGTACTTC. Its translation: CASSYSRGGGQETQYF.

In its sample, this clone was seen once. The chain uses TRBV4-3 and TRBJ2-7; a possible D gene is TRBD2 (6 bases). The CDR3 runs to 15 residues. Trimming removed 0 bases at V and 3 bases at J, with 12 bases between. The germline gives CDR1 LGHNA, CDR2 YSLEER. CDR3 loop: CASSQEGQGGYEQYF. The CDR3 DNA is TGCGCCAGCAGCCAAGAAGGTCAGGGAGGCTACGAGCAGTACTTC.

The DNA for the CDR3 is TGTGCCAGCAGTGTCGGTGAGTGGGAGCAGTACTTC. This encodes CASSVGEWEQYF. The V call is TRBV6-2 or TRBV6-3, the J call TRBJ2-7, with unresolved D. CDR1 and CDR2 (germline): MNHEY, SVGEGT. V was shortened by 5 bases and J by 7 bases, with 12 bases between the two germline ends. This CDR3 is 12 amino acids long.

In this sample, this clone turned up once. In nucleotides, the CDR3 is TGTGCCAGCAGTTTCGCGGCAATCTACGAGCAGTACTTC. Translating it yields CASSFAAIYEQYF. The chain uses TRBV6-2 or TRBV6-3 and TRBJ2-7; D unresolved. V shed 4 bases and J shed 3 bases, with 10 bases lying between them. From germline, CDR1 is MNHEY and CDR2 SVGEGT. The CDR3 runs 13 residues.

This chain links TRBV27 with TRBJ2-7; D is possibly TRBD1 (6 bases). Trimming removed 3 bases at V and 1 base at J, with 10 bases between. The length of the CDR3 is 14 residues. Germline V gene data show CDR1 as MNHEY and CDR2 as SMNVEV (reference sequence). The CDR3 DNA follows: TGTGCCAGCAGTTTCGGACAGCCTTCCTACGAGCAGTACTTC. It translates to CASSFGQPSYEQYF.

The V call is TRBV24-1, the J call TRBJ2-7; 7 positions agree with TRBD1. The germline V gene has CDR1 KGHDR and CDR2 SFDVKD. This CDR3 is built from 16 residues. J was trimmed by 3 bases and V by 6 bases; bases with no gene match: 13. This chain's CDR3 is CATSPGRDRENYEQYF. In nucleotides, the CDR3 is TGTGCCACCAGTCCCGGCCGTGACAGGGAAAACTACGAGCAGTACTTC.

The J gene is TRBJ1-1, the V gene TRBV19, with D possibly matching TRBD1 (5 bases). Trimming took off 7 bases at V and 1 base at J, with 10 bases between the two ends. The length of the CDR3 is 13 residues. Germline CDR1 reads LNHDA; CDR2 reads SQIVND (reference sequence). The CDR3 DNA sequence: TGTGCCAGTACAGGGTTGCCGAACACTGAAGCTTTCTTT. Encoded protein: CASTGLPNTEAFF. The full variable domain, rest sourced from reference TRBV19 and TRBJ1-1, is DGGITQSPKYLFRKEGQNVTLSCEQNLNHDAMYWYRQDPGQGLRLIYYSQIVNDFQKGDIAEGYSVSREKKESFPLTVTSAQKNPTAFYLCASTGLPNTEAFFGQGTRLTVV.

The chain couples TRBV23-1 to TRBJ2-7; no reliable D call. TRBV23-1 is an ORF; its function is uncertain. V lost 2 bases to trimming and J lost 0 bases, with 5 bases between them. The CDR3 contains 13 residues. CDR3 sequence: CASSQGCSYEQYF. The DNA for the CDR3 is TGCGCCAGCAGTCAAGGCTGCTCCTACGAGCAGTACTTC.

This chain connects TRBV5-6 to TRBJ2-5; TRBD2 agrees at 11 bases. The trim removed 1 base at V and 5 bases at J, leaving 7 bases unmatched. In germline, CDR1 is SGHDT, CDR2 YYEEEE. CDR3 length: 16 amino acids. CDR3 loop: CASSLSLAGGMETQYF. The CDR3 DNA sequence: TGTGCCAGCAGCTTGTCCCTAGCGGGGGGCATGGAGACCCAGTACTTC.

In DNA form, the CDR3 reads TGTGCCAGCAACCCGACAGGGAACTATGGCTACACCTTC. It encodes CASNPTGNYGYTF. The V call is TRBV6-2 or TRBV6-3, the J call TRBJ1-2; TRBD1 matches 7 bases. V lost 7 bases to trimming and J lost 2 bases; unmatched junction nucleotides: 4. Germline V gene sequence: CDR1 MNHEY, CDR2 SVGEGT. The CDR3 covers 13 residues.

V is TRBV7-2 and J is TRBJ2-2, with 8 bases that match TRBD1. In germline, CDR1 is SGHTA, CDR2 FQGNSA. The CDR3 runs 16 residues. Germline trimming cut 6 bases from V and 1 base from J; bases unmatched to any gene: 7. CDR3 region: CASRYTGTGNTGELFF. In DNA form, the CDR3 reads TGTGCCAGCAGATATACCGGGACAGGGAACACCGGGGAGCTGTTTTTT.

The CDR3 reads CASSLDIPGPQHF. CDR3 in DNA: TGTGCCAGCAGCTTGGACATTCCAGGGCCCCAGCATTTT. The chain carries TRBV5-5 and TRBJ1-5; the D is unclear. The germline V gene has CDR1 SGHKS and CDR2 YYEKEE (reference sequence). CDR3 length: 13 residues. With 0 bases removed from V and 9 bases from J, the gap between germline ends came to 10 bases.